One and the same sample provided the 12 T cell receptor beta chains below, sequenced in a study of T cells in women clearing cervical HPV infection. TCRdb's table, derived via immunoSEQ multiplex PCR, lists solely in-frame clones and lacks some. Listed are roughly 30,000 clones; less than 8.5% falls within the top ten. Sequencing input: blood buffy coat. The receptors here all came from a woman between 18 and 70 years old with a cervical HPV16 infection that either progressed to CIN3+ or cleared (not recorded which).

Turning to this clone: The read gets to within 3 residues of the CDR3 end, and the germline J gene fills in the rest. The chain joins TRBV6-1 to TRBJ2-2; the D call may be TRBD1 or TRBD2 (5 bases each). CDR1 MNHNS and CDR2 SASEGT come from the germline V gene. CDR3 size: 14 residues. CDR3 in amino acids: CASSDSSGSEKLFF. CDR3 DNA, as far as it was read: TGTGCCAGCAGTGATTCATCAGGGAGCGAAAAG.

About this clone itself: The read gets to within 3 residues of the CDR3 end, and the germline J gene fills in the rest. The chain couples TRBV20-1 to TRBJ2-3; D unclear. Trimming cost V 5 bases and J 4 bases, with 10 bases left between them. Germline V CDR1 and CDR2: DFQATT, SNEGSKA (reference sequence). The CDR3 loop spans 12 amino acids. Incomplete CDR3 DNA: TGCAGTGCTCGGGTAGCCCCAGATACG. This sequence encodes CSARVAPDT. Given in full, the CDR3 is CSARVAPDTQYF.

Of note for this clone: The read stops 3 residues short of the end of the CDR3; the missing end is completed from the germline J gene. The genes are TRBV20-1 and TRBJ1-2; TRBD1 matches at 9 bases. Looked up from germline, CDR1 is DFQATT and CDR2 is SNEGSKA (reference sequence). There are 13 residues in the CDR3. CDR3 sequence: CSASEQGARGYTF. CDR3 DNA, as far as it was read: TGCAGTGCTAGTGAACAGGGGGCACGGGGC.

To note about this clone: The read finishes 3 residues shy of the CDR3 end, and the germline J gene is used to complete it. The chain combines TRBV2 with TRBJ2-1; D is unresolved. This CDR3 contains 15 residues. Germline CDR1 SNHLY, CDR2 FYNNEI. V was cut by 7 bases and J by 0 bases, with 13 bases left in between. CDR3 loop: CASMVALHSYNEQFF. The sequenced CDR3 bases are TGTGCCAGCATGGTAGCTCTACACTCCTACAATGAG.

The CDR3 here is CASSERWDSSGNTIYF. The sequenced CDR3 bases are TGTGCCAGCAGTGAAAGGTGGGACAGCTCTGGAAACACC. This chain connects TRBV6-1 to TRBJ1-3; 7 bases align to TRBD1. Read coverage stops 3 residues before the CDR3 terminus; the germline J gene supplies the remainder. V was pared by 2 bases and J by 0 bases, with 4 bases of the junction left unmatched. Germline CDR1 MNHNS, CDR2 SASEGT. The length of the CDR3 is 16 residues.

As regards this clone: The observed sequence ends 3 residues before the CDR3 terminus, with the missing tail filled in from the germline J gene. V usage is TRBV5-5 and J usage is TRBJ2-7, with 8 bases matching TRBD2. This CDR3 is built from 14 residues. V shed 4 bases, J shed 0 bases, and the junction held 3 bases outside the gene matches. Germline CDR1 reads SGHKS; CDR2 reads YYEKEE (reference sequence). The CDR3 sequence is CASSPGGDSYEQYF. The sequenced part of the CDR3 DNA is TGTGCCAGCAGCCCGGGGGGGGACTCCTACGAG.

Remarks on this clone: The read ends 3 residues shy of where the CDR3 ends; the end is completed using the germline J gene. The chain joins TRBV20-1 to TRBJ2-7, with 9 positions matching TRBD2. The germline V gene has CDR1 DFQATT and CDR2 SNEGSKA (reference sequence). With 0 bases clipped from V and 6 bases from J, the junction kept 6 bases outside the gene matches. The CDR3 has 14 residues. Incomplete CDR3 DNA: TGCAGTGCTAGAGACCCAGGGACTAGCAGCGAG. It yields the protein CSARDPGTSSE. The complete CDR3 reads CSARDPGTSSEQYF.

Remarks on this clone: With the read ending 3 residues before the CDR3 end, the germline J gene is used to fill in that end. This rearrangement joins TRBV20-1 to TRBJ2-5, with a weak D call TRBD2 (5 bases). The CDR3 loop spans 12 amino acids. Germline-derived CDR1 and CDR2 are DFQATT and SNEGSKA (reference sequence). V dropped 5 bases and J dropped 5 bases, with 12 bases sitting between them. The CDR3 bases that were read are TGCAGTGCTGCCTCGACGGGGGAGACC. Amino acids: CSAASTGET. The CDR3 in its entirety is CSAASTGETQYF.

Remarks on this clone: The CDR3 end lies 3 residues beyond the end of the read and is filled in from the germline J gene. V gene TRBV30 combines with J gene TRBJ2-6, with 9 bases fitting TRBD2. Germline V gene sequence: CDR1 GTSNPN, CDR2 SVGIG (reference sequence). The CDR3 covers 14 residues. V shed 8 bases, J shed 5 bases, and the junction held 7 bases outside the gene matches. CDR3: CARQASGRANVLTF. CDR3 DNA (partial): TGTGCCAGGCAGGCTAGCGGGAGGGCCAACGTC.

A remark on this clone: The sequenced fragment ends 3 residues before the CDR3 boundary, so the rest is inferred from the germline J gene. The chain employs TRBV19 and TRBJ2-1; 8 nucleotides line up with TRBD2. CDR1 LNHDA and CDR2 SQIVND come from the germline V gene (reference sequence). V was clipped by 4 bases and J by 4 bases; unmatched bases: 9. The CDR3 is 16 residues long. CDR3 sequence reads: CASSTPGGGGYNEQFF. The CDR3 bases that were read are TGTGCCAGTAGTACCCCGGGGGGGGGAGGATACAATGAG.

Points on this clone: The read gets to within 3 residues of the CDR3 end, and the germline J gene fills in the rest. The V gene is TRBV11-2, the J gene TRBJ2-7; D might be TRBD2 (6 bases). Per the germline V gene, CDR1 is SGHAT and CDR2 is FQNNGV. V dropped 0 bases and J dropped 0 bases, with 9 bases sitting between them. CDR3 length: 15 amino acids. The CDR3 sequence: CASSLEDYSSYEQYF. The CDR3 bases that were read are TGTGCCAGCAGCTTAGAGGACTACTCCTCCTACGAG.

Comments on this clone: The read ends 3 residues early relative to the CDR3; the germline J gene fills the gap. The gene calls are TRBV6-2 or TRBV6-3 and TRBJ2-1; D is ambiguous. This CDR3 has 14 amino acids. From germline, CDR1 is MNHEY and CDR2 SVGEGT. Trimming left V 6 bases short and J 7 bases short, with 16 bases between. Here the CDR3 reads CASSPPLVLNEQFF. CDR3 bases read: TGTGCCAGCAGCCCACCACTGGTGCTAAATGAG.